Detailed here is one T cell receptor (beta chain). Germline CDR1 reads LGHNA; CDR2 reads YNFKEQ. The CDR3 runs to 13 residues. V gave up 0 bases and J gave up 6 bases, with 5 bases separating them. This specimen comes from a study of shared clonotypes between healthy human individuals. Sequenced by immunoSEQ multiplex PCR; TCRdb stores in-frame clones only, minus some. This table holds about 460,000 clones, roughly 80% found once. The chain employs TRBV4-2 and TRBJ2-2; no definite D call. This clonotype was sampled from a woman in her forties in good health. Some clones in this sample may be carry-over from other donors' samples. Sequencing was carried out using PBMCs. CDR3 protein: CASSQDRPGELFF. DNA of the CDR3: TGTGCCAGCAGCCAAGATCGCCCCGGGGAGCTGTTTTTT.